These T cell receptor beta chains were read from a single sample in a study of T cell responses to AZD1222 COVID-19 vaccine. The assay was immunoSEQ multiplex PCR, and TCRdb's table has in-frame clones only and misses some. The sample holds around 100,000 clones, approximately 87% seen once. The sequencing used peripheral blood, collected on day 0 of MenACWY control vaccination. All receptors come from an adult in good health. CDR3s include the opening cysteine and the closing phenylalanine or tryptophan. The D gene is left open where the match is weak. Clone size appears in some rows only: once, few, many, or a class for an expanded clone.

size	D	J	V	CDR3	DNA
.	.	TRBJ2-5	TRBV6-6	CASSYSRETQYF	TGTGCCAGCAGTTACTCGAGAGAGACCCAGTACTTC
once	.	TRBJ1-2	TRBV7-2	CASSPQEDYGYTF	TGTGCCAGCAGCCCTCAGGAGGACTATGGCTACACCTTC
few	.	TRBJ2-7	TRBV5-4	CASSLGVRVGEQYF	TGTGCCAGCAGCTTGGGGGTCAGGGTAGGCGAGCAGTACTTC
.	TRBD2	TRBJ2-3	TRBV4-2	CASGEAGGSGPDTQYF	TGTGCCAGCGGGGAAGCGGGGGGGTCGGGCCCAGATACGCAGTATTTT
.	.	TRBJ2-1	TRBV6-5	CASSPTRNEQFF	TGTGCCAGCAGCCCAACTAGGAATGAGCAGTTCTTC
.	.	TRBJ1-5	TRBV19	CASKGVSDQPQHF	TGTGCCAGTAAGGGGGTAAGTGATCAGCCCCAGCATTTT
.	TRBD1	TRBJ1-2	TRBV29-1	CSVEGWQGVGYTF	TGCAGCGTTGAGGGGTGGCAGGGGGTAGGCTACACCTTC
once	.	TRBJ1-3	TRBV6-5	CASSYKQAGNTIYF	TGTGCCAGCAGTTACAAACAGGCTGGAAACACCATATATTTT
.	TRBD2	TRBJ2-2	TRBV6-4	CASSRLAGGHANTGELFF	TGTGCCAGCAGCAGACTAGCGGGGGGCCACGCGAACACCGGGGAGCTGTTTTTT
once	.	TRBJ1-6	TRBV7-8	CASSFGEGSYNSPLHF	TGTGCCAGCAGCTTCGGGGAGGGCTCCTATAATTCACCCCTCCACTTT
.	TRBD1	TRBJ1-2	TRBV28	CAVQTGDNYGYTF	TGTGCCGTTCAGACAGGGGACAACTATGGCTACACCTTC
.	.	TRBJ1-5	TRBV7-9	CASSADSYSNQPQHF	TGTGCCAGCAGCGCGGACAGTTATAGCAATCAGCCCCAGCATTTT
.	TRBD1	TRBJ1-6	TRBV6-2/TRBV6-3	CASSRDPGQGHSPLHF	TGTGCCAGCAGCCGAGATCCGGGACAGGGGCACTCACCCCTCCACTTT
.	.	TRBJ1-3	TRBV5-1	CASSFNSKSSGNTIYF	TGCGCCAGCAGCTTTAACAGTAAGAGCTCTGGAAACACCATATATTTT